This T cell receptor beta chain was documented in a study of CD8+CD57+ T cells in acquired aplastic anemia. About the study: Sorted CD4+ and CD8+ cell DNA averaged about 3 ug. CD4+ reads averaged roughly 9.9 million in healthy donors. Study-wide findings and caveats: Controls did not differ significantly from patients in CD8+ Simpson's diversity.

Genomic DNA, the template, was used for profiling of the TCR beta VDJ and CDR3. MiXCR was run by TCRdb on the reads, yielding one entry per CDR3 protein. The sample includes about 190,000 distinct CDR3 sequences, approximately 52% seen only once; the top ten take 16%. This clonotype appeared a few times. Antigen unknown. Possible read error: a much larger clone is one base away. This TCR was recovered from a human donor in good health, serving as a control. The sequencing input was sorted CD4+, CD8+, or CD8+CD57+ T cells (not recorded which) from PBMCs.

This CDR3 is CASSLGGVLALF. The CDR3 DNA reads TGTGCCAGCAGCTTAGGAGGCGTTCTCGCTCTCTTT. The chain is built from TRBV7-3 and TRBJ1-1; D gene unclear. The CDR3 spans 12 residues. Germline V gene data show CDR1 as SGHTA and CDR2 as FQGTGA.